This record concerns one T cell receptor (beta chain) sequence. This sample stems from a study of graft-versus-host responses after intestinal transplantation. Assay used: immunoSEQ multiplex PCR; TCRdb lists only in-frame clones, some missing. The sample shows tens of thousands of clones, roughly 94% of them seen only once. The CDR3 runs to 15 residues. The germline gives CDR1 MNHEY, CDR2 SVGAGI. Trimming stripped 0 bases from V and 2 bases from J, with 10 bases between. The rearrangement links TRBV6-5 to TRBJ1-1; D call uncertain. Here the sequenced sample was PBMCs, taken 156 days after intestinal transplant. The clonotype originates from a human patient who received an intestinal transplant, so some T cells may come from the graft donor. CDR3 residues: CASSYSETQNTEAFF. The CDR3 DNA reads as TGTGCCAGCAGTTACTCGGAGACACAAAACACTGAAGCTTTCTTT.